The rows below give T cell receptor beta chains drawn from one sample of a study of shared clonotypes between healthy human individuals. The method was immunoSEQ multiplex PCR; TCRdb's version includes in-frame clones alone and lacks a portion of them. The table lists hundreds of thousands of clones, 90% to 97% of them singletons, with about 0.064% in the top ten. Sample: naive CD4+ T cells sorted from blood. These receptors were taken from a woman aged 25-40 years in good health. Both conserved end residues are part of each CDR3. The order of the fields is D gene, clone size, V gene, J gene, CDR3 protein, CDR3 DNA. The D gene is left open where the match is weak. Clone size is stated in some rows and not others, as once, few, many or a class when expanded.

d_gene: .
abundance: .
v_gene: TRBV2
j_gene: TRBJ2-7
CDR3aa: CASSQAYEQYF
CDR3nt: TGTGCCAGCAGTCAGGCCTACGAGCAGTACTTC

d_gene: TRBD1
abundance: .
v_gene: TRBV7-9
j_gene: TRBJ1-6
CDR3aa: CASSLGQGGSPLHF
CDR3nt: TGTGCCAGCAGCTTAGGACAGGGTGGTTCACCCCTCCACTTT

d_gene: .
abundance: .
v_gene: TRBV15
j_gene: TRBJ2-7
CDR3aa: CATSRGGIGYEQYF
CDR3nt: TGTGCCACCAGCAGAGGGGGAATCGGATACGAGCAGTACTTC

d_gene: .
abundance: .
v_gene: TRBV9
j_gene: TRBJ2-2
CDR3aa: CASSVVPDTGELFF
CDR3nt: TGTGCCAGCAGCGTAGTACCCGACACCGGGGAGCTGTTTTTT

d_gene: .
abundance: .
v_gene: TRBV28
j_gene: TRBJ1-2
CDR3aa: CASRWRGGGNYGYTF
CDR3nt: TGTGCCAGCAGATGGCGTGGAGGGGGGAACTATGGCTACACCTTC

d_gene: .
abundance: .
v_gene: TRBV28
j_gene: TRBJ1-3
CDR3aa: CASFSGATGNTIYF
CDR3nt: TGTGCCAGCTTTTCCGGGGCAACTGGAAACACCATATATTTT

d_gene: TRBD1
abundance: .
v_gene: TRBV18
j_gene: TRBJ1-1
CDR3aa: CASSPSTQGVGTEAFF
CDR3nt: TGTGCCAGCTCACCATCCACACAGGGGGTAGGCACTGAAGCTTTCTTT

d_gene: .
abundance: .
v_gene: TRBV7-9
j_gene: TRBJ1-3
CDR3aa: CASHPSGNTIYF
CDR3nt: TGTGCCAGCCACCCTTCTGGAAACACCATATATTTT

d_gene: TRBD2
abundance: .
v_gene: TRBV29-1
j_gene: TRBJ2-3
CDR3aa: CSERKLAETTDTQYF
CDR3nt: TGCAGCGAGCGCAAACTAGCGGAGACCACAGATACGCAGTATTTT

d_gene: .
abundance: .
v_gene: TRBV21-1
j_gene: TRBJ2-7
CDR3aa: CASSRTYQGIYEQYF
CDR3nt: TGTGCCAGCAGCAGGACTTATCAGGGGATCTACGAGCAGTACTTC

d_gene: TRBD1
abundance: .
v_gene: TRBV19
j_gene: TRBJ2-1
CDR3aa: CASSIMGQIYNEQFF
CDR3nt: TGTGCCAGTAGTATCATGGGACAGATCTACAATGAGCAGTTCTTC

d_gene: TRBD2
abundance: .
v_gene: TRBV7-9
j_gene: TRBJ2-1
CDR3aa: CASSLAEGLASLNEQFF
CDR3nt: TGTGCCAGCAGCTTAGCGGAGGGACTAGCGTCTCTCAATGAGCAGTTCTTC

d_gene: .
abundance: .
v_gene: TRBV2
j_gene: TRBJ1-5
CDR3aa: CASSLRWGQSNQPQHF
CDR3nt: TGTGCCAGCAGTCTCCGATGGGGGCAAAGTAATCAGCCCCAGCATTTT

d_gene: .
abundance: .
v_gene: TRBV18
j_gene: TRBJ2-2
CDR3aa: CASSPQGWANTGELFF
CDR3nt: TGTGCCAGCTCACCCCAAGGATGGGCGAACACCGGGGAGCTGTTTTTT

d_gene: .
abundance: once
v_gene: TRBV10-2
j_gene: TRBJ2-7
CDR3aa: CASSEAATYEQYF
CDR3nt: TGCGCCAGCAGTGAAGCGGCGACCTACGAGCAGTACTTC

d_gene: .
abundance: .
v_gene: TRBV28
j_gene: TRBJ1-6
CDR3aa: CASSSIQGPLHF
CDR3nt: TGTGCCAGCAGTTCAATCCAGGGCCCCCTCCACTTT

d_gene: TRBD1
abundance: .
v_gene: TRBV30
j_gene: TRBJ1-4
CDR3aa: CAGLTGTNEKLFF
CDR3nt: TGTGCCGGCCTGACAGGGACTAATGAAAAACTGTTTTTT

d_gene: .
abundance: once
v_gene: TRBV14
j_gene: TRBJ2-1
CDR3aa: CASSHSGDPRDEQFF
CDR3nt: TGTGCCAGCAGCCATTCGGGGGATCCCAGGGATGAGCAGTTCTTC

d_gene: .
abundance: once
v_gene: TRBV6-6
j_gene: TRBJ2-3
CDR3aa: CASSYSGTDTQYF
CDR3nt: TGTGCCAGCAGTTACTCCGGCACAGATACGCAGTATTTT

d_gene: TRBD2
abundance: once
v_gene: TRBV27
j_gene: TRBJ2-1
CDR3aa: CASSSALLAGGPDEQFF
CDR3nt: TGTGCCAGCAGCTCCGCCTTACTAGCGGGAGGGCCGGATGAGCAGTTCTTC